This T cell receptor (beta chain) is drawn from a study of T cell changes during pregnancy in multiple sclerosis. V was cut by 4 bases and J by 2 bases, with 13 bases left in between. CDR1 and CDR2 (germline): SGHAT, FQNNGV. The length of the CDR3 is 15 residues. Here immunoSEQ multiplex PCR was the method, and the copy in TCRdb shows in-frame clones only, minus some. Of tens of thousands of clones in the sample, roughly 94% were seen once. The TCR originated in a female donor with multiple sclerosis, enrolled in a pregnancy study. The sample in question was CD4+ T cells from peripheral blood mononuclear cells, obtained after pregnancy. The chain combines TRBV11-2 with TRBJ2-3; a possible D gene is TRBD2 (5 bases). CDR3 amino acids: CASSWSGKNTDTQYF. CDR3 DNA sequence: TGTGCCAGCAGCTGGTCCGGGAAAAACACAGATACGCAGTATTTT.